The rows below give T cell receptor beta chains drawn from one sample of a study of T cells after yellow fever vaccination. Each CDR3 protein is one row after TCRdb ran MiXCR on the 5' RACE reads. The sample lists about 170,000 distinct CDR3 sequences, roughly 9.6% seen once, with 30% to 45% in the top ten. The sample was CD8+ T cells sorted from PBMCs, taken 15 days after the yellow fever booster vaccination. Receptor source: a man younger than 30 who received the YFV17D yellow fever vaccine. Each CDR3 is given with its conserved first and last residue. A D gene is named only where the DNA matches it firmly. Clone sizes are given selectively: once, few, many, or a class where the clone is expanded.

v_call	clone_size	j_call	d_call	cdr3_nt	cdr3_aa
TRBV19	.	TRBJ2-2	.	TGTGCCACCCCTATGGCCACCGGGGAGCTGTTTTTT	CATPMATGELFF
TRBV14	many	TRBJ2-2	.	TGTGCCAGCAGCTCTCGCGACGGAAACACCGGGGAGCTGTTTTTT	CASSSRDGNTGELFF
TRBV11-2	few	TRBJ1-4	.	TGTGCCAGCAGCGGAGGACAGTTCGGGACTAATGAAAAACTGTTTTTT	CASSGGQFGTNEKLFF
TRBV4-3	.	TRBJ2-5	TRBD2	TGCGCCAGCAGCACCGGGACTGCGGGGGGAGAGACCCAGTACTTC	CASSTGTAGGETQYF
TRBV20-1	.	TRBJ1-5	.	TGCAGTGCTTTTACAGGGAGTCAGCCCCAGCATTTT	CSAFTGSQPQHF
TRBV4-1	.	TRBJ1-4	.	TGCGCCAGCACCCGGGGGGACGGTAATGAAAAACTGTTTTTT	CASTRGDGNEKLFF
TRBV4-1	few	TRBJ1-1	.	TGCGCCAGCAGCCAATTGGGACAAGAGAACACTGAAGCTTTCTTT	CASSQLGQENTEAFF
TRBV4-3	few	TRBJ1-2	.	TGCGCCAGCAGCCAAGATATTTGGCAAGACCTCTATGGCTACACCTTC	CASSQDIWQDLYGYTF
TRBV12-3/TRBV12-4	.	TRBJ2-2	.	TGTGCCAGCAGTTTATTACTCCCGAACACCGGGGAGCTGTTTTTT	CASSLLLPNTGELFF
TRBV19	.	TRBJ2-7	.	TGTGCCAGTAGTATAGGGGGATCATACGAGCAGTACTTC	CASSIGGSYEQYF
TRBV4-1	few	TRBJ1-5	.	TGCGCCAGCAGCTCTGGGGGGGTAGGTCAGCCCCAGCATTTT	CASSSGGVGQPQHF
TRBV9	few	TRBJ2-2	TRBD1	TGTGCCAGCAGCGAGGATACAGGGGTCACCGGGGAGCTGTTTTTT	CASSEDTGVTGELFF
TRBV4-2	.	TRBJ2-3	TRBD2	TGTGCCAGCAGCCAAGAAAGCGGACTAGCGATAGATACGCAGTATTTT	CASSQESGLAIDTQYF
TRBV12-3/TRBV12-4	.	TRBJ1-1	TRBD1	TGTGCCAGCAGCGATACAGGGGAGTACGCTGAAGCTTTCTTT	CASSDTGEYAEAFF
TRBV5-1	few	TRBJ2-5	TRBD2	TGCGCCAGCAGCTCGACTTTAGCGGGGGGGTTCCCCCACCACCAAGAGACCCAGTACTTC	CASSSTLAGGFPHHQETQYF
TRBV7-9	.	TRBJ2-4	TRBD1	TGTGCCAGCAGCCCCTCGACAGGGTCCAACAAAAACATTCAGTACTTC	CASSPSTGSNKNIQYF
TRBV2	.	TRBJ2-2	TRBD1	TGTGCCAGCAGTGAATACAGGGGGAACACCGGGGAGCTGTTTTTT	CASSEYRGNTGELFF
TRBV4-2	few	TRBJ2-5	.	TGTGCCAGCAGCCAAGTGAGGAACCCCTCGGAGACCCAGTACTTC	CASSQVRNPSETQYF
TRBV27	.	TRBJ2-2	TRBD2	TGTGCCAGCAGTCCCACCTTAGCGGGGAGGAACACCGGGGAGCTGTTTTTT	CASSPTLAGRNTGELFF
TRBV12-3/TRBV12-4	few	TRBJ1-6	.	TGTGCCAGCGGGTTGTATTCACCCCTCCACTTT	CASGLYSPLHF
TRBV3-1	few	TRBJ2-3	.	TGTGCCAGCAGCCAAGAAGGGGGACTACTAGCAGATACGCAGTATTTT	CASSQEGGLLADTQYF
TRBV4-1	.	TRBJ1-2	TRBD1	TGCGCCAGCAGCCACCGCACGACGGGGGACAGGGGACAAACGAACTATGGCTACACCTTC	CASSHRTTGDRGQTNYGYTF
TRBV11-2	few	TRBJ2-2	.	TGTGCCAGCGGACGGGTAAACACCGGGGAGCTGTTTTTT	CASGRVNTGELFF
TRBV6-5	few	TRBJ1-1	.	TGTGCGGTTTCGCGGGCCCTGATGAACACTGAAGCTTTCTTT	CAVSRALMNTEAFF
TRBV7-9	many	TRBJ1-1	.	TGTGCCAGCAGCCCTTTAGTCGGGGGCACTGAAGCTTTCTTT	CASSPLVGGTEAFF
TRBV4-1	few	TRBJ2-5	.	TGCGCCAGCAGCCACTCGCCGACGGTGCAAGAGACCCAGTACTTC	CASSHSPTVQETQYF
TRBV12-3/TRBV12-4	.	TRBJ1-2	.	TGTGCCAGCGGCGTTTGGGGGGCGGATGGCTACACCTTC	CASGVWGADGYTF
TRBV3-1	few	TRBJ2-5	TRBD1	TGTGCCAGCAGCCCTACATCGACGTTCCCTGGACAGGGGTACCAAGAGACCCAGTACTTC	CASSPTSTFPGQGYQETQYF
TRBV7-7	few	TRBJ2-3	.	TGTGCTAGCAGCTTAGGGGCAGGGTGGGCAGATACGCAGTATTTT	CASSLGAGWADTQYF
TRBV29-1	few	TRBJ1-1	TRBD1	TGCAGCGTTGAAGATTCAGGGGGCGAAGCTTTCTTT	CSVEDSGGEAFF
TRBV4-3	.	TRBJ1-2	.	TGCGCCAGCAGCCAAGATCGTGGGGGTGCGGAAGGCTACACCTTC	CASSQDRGGAEGYTF
TRBV7-8	.	TRBJ2-5	.	TGTGCCAGCAGCACCGAACAGGGTTCCCCCCAAGAGACCCAGTACTTC	CASSTEQGSPQETQYF
TRBV4-1	few	TRBJ1-5	.	TGCGCCAGCACCCATGACTATGGTGGTCAGCCCCAGCATTTT	CASTHDYGGQPQHF
TRBV6-6	.	TRBJ2-3	.	TGTGCCAGCAGTTACGAGTTGGAGGGGGCAGATACGCAGTATTTT	CASSYELEGADTQYF
TRBV12-3/TRBV12-4	few	TRBJ1-2	.	TGTGCCAGCAGGGCCGGCTATGGCTACACCTTC	CASRAGYGYTF
TRBV28	.	TRBJ2-1	.	TGTGCCAGCAGTTCGGGGAGCAATGAGCAGTTCTTC	CASSSGSNEQFF
TRBV6-2/TRBV6-3	few	TRBJ2-3	.	TGTGCCAGCAGTTCTTTAGCAGATACGCAGTATTTT	CASSSLADTQYF
TRBV15	.	TRBJ2-2	.	TGTGCCACCAGCCGGGTTCCCGGGGAGCTGTTTTTT	CATSRVPGELFF